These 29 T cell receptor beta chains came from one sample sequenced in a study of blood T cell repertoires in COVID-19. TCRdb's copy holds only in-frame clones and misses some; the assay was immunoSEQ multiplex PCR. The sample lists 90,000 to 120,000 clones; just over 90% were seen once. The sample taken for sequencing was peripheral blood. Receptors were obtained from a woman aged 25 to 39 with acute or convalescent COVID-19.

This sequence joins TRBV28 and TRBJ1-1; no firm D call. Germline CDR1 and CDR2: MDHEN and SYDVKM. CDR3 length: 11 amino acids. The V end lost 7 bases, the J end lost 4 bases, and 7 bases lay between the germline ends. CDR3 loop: CASNEGTEAFF. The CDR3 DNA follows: TGTGCCAGCAATGAGGGCACTGAAGCTTTCTTT.

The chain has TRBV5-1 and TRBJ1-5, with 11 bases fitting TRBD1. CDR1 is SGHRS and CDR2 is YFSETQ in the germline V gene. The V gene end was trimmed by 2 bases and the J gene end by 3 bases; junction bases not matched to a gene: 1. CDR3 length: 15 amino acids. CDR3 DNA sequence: TGCGCCAGCAGCTTAGGACAGGGGGCCAATCAGCCCCAGCATTTT. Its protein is CASSLGQGANQPQHF.

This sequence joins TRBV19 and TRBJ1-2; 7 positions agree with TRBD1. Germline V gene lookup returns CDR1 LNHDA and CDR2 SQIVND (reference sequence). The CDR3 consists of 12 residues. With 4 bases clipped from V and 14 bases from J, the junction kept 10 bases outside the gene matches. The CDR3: CASSTRQGTETF. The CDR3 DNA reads TGTGCCAGTAGTACTAGACAGGGAACGGAAACCTTC. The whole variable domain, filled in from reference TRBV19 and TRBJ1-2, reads DGGITQSPKYLFRKEGQNVTLSCEQNLNHDAMYWYRQDPGQGLRLIYYSQIVNDFQKGDIAEGYSVSREKKESFPLTVTSAQKNPTAFYLCASSTRQGTETFGSGTRLTVV.

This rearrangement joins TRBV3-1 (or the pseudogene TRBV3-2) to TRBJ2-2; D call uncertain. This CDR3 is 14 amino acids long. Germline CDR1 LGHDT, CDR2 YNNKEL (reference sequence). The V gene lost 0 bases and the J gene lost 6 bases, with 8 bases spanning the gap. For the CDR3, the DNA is TGTGCCAGCAGCCAAGATTCGGTGGCCGGGGAGCTGTTTTTT. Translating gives CASSQDSVAGELFF.

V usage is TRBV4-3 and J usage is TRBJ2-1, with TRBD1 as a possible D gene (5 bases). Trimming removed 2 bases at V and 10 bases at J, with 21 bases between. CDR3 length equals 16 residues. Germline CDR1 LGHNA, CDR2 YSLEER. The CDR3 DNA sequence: TGCGCCAGCAGCCAAACCCTCGACCCCCTCTGGGGCGAGCAGTTCTTC. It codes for CASSQTLDPLWGEQFF.

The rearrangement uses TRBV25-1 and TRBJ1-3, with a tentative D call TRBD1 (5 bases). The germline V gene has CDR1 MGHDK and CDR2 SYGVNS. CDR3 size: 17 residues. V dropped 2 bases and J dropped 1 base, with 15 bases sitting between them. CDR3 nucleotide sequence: TGTGCCAGCAGTGAAGTTCAGGGCCTTGGGTCTGGAAACACCATATATTTT. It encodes CASSEVQGLGSGNTIYF.

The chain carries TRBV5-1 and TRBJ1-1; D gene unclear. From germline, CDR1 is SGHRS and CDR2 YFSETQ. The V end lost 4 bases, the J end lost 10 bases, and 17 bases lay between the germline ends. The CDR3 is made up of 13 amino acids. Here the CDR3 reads CASSPTGEMGAFF. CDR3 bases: TGCGCCAGCAGCCCCACCGGGGAGATGGGAGCTTTCTTT. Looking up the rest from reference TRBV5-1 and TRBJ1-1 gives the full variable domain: KAGVTQTPRYLIKTRGQQVTLSCSPISGHRSVSWYQQTPGQGLQFLFEYFSETQRNKGNFPGRFSGRQFSNSRSEMNVSTLELGDSALYLCASSPTGEMGAFFGQGTRLTVV.

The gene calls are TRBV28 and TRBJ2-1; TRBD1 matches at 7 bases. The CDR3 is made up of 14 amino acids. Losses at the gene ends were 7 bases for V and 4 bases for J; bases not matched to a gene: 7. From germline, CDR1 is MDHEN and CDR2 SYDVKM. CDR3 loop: CASTGDRYYNEQFF. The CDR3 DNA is TGTGCCAGCACAGGGGACAGATATTACAATGAGCAGTTCTTC.

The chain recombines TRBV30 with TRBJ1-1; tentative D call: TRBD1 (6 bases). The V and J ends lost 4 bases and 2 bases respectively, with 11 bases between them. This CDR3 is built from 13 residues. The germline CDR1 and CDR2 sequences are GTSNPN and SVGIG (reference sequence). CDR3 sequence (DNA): TGTGCCTGGACCCCAGGGGTAAACACTGAAGCTTTCTTT. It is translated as CAWTPGVNTEAFF.

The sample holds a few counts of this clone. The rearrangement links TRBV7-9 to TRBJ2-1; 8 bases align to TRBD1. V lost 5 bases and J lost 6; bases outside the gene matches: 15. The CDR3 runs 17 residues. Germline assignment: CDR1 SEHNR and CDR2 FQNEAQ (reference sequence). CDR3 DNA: TGTGCCAGCAGCGAAAGCCGGGACAGGTCGATTTCCAATGAGCAGTTCTTC. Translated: CASSESRDRSISNEQFF.

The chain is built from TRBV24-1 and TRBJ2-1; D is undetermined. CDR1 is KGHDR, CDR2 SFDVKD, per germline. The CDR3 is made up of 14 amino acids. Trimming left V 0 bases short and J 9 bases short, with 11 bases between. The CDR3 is CATSDLLATGEQFF. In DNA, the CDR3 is TGTGCCACCAGTGATTTGTTGGCCACGGGTGAGCAGTTCTTC.

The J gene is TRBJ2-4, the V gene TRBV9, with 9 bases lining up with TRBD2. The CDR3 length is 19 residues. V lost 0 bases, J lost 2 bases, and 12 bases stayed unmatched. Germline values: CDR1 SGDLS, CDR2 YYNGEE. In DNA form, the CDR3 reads TGTGCCAGCAGCGTAGTAAGGGTTAGGCGGGAGGGTACCAAAAACATTCAGTACTTC. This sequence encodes CASSVVRVRREGTKNIQYF.

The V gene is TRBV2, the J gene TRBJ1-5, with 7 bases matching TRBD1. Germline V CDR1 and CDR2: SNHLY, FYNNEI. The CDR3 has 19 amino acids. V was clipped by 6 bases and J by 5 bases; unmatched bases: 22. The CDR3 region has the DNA TGTGCCAGCAGAGATTCACTTACCCAAGCCTCGACAGGGTATCAGCCCCAGCATTTT. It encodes CASRDSLTQASTGYQPQHF.

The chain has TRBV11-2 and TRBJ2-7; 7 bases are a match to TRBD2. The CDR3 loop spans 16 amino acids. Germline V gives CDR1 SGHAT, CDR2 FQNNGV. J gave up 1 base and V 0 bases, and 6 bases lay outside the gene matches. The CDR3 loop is CASSLDSLAASYEQYF. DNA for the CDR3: TGTGCCAGCAGCTTAGATTCCCTAGCGGCGTCCTACGAGCAGTACTTC.

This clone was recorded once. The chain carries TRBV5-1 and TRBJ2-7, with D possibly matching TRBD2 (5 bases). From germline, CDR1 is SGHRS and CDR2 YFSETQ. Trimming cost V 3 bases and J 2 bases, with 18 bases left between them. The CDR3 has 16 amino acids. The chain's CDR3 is CASSSGLDYPTYEQYF. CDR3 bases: TGCGCCAGCAGCTCGGGATTAGATTATCCCACCTACGAGCAGTACTTC.

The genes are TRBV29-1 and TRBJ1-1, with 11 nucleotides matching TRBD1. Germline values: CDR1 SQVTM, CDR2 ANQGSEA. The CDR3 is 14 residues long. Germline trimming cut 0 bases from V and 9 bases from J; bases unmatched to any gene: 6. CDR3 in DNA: TGCAGCGTTGAAGATCGGACAGGGGGCCAAAAAGCTTTCTTT. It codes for CSVEDRTGGQKAFF. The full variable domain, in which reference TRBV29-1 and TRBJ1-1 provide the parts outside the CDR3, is SAVISQKPSRDICQRGTSLTIQCQVDSQVTMMFWYRQQPGQSLTLIATANQGSEATYESGFVIDKFPISRPNLTFSTLTVSNMSPEDSSIYLCSVEDRTGGQKAFFGQGTRLTVV.

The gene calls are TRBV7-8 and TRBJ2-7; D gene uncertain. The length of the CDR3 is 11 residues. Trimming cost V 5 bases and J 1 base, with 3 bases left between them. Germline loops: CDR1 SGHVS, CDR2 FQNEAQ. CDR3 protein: CASSPSYEQYF. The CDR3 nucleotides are TGTGCCAGCAGCCCGTCCTACGAGCAGTACTTC.

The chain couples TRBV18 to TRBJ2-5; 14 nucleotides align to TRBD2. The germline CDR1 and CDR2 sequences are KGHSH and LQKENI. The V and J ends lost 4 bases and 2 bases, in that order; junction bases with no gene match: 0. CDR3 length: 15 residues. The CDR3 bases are TGTGCCAGCTCACGGACTAGCGGGGGGCAAGAGACCCAGTACTTC. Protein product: CASSRTSGGQETQYF.

CDR3 bases: TGTGCCAGCAGCCAGTTACGGGATAGCAATCAGCCCCAGCATTTT. It encodes CASSQLRDSNQPQHF. The chain has TRBV7-4 and TRBJ1-5; no definite D call. This CDR3 contains 15 residues. V was trimmed by 5 bases and J by 0 bases, leaving 11 bases between them. Germline CDR1 reads SGHVT; CDR2 reads SQSDAQ.

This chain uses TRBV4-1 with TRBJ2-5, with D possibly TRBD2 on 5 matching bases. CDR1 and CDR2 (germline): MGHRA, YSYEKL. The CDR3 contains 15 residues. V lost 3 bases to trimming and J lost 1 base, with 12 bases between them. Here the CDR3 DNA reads TGCGCCAGCAGCCAGGTCATGGACTTCCAAGAGACCCAGTACTTC. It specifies CASSQVMDFQETQYF.

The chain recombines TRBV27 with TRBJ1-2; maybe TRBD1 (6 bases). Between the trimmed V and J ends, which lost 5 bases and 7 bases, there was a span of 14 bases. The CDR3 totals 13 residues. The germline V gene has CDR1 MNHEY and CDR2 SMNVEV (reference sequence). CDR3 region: CASSATGYSGYTF. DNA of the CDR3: TGTGCCAGCAGTGCTACAGGGTACTCTGGCTACACCTTC.

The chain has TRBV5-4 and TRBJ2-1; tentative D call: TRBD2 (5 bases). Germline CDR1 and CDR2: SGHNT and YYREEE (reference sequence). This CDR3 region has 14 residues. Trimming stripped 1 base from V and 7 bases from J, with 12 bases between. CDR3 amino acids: CASSLTASQNEQFF. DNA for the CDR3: TGTGCCAGCAGCTTGACGGCTAGCCAGAATGAGCAGTTCTTC.

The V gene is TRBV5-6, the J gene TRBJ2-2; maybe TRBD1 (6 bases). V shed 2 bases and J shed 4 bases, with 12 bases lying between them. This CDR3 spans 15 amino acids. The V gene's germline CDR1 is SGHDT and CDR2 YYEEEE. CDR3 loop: CASSFWGPGTGELFF. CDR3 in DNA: TGTGCCAGCAGCTTTTGGGGGCCGGGCACCGGGGAGCTGTTTTTT.

CDR3 in DNA: TGTGCCATCAAAGCGGGGGGATATCAAGGCGAGACCCAGTACTTC. Its translation is CAIKAGGYQGETQYF. This rearrangement joins TRBV10-3 to TRBJ2-5; 9 nucleotides align to TRBD2. This CDR3 contains 15 residues. CDR1 is ENHRY, CDR2 SYGVKD, per germline. After removal of 7 bases from V and 5 bases from J, the junction contained 11 bases not matched to a gene.

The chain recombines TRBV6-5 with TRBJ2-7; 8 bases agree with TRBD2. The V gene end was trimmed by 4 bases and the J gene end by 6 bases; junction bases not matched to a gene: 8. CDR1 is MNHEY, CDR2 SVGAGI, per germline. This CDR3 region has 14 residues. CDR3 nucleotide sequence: TGTGCCAGCAGTTTAGCGGGGAACCCATCCGAGCAGTACTTC. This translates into CASSLAGNPSEQYF.

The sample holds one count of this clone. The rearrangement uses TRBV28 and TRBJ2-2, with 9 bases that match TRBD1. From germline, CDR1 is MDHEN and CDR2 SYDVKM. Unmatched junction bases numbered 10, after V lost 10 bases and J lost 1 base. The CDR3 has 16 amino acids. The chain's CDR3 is CATTASGQGNTGELFF. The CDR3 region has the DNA TGTGCCACGACGGCCTCGGGACAGGGGAACACCGGGGAGCTGTTTTTT.

The CDR3 protein is CASSPFGFGGTNEKLFF. In nucleotides, the CDR3 is TGTGCCAGCAGTCCTTTTGGGTTCGGCGGGACTAATGAAAAACTGTTTTTT. The chain employs TRBV7-9 and TRBJ1-4, with D hard to call. The CDR3 length is 17 residues. Trimming removed 6 bases from V and 2 bases from J, with 19 bases in between. The germline gives CDR1 SEHNR, CDR2 FQNEAQ (reference sequence).

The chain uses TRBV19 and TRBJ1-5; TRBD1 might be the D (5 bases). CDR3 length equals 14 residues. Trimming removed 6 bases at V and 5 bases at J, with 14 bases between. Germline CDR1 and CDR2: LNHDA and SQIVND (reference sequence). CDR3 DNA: TGTGCCAGTAGGTCGACAGCGACTTATCAGCCCCAGCATTTT. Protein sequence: CASRSTATYQPQHF.

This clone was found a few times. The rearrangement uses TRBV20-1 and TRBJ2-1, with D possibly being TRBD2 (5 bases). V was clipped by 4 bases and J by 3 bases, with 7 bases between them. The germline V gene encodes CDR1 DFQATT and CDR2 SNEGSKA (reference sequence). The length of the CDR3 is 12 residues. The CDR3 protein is CSAIDYYNEQFF. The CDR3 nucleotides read TGCAGTGCTATTGACTACTACAATGAGCAGTTCTTC.